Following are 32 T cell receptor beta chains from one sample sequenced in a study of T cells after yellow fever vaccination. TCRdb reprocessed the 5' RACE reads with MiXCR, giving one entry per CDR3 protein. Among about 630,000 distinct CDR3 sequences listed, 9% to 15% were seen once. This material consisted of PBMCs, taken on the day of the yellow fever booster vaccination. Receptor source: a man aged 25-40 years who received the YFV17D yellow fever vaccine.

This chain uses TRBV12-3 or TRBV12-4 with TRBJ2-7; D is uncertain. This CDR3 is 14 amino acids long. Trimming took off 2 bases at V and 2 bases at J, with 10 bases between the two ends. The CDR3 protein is CASSLRSRAYEQYF. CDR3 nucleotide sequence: TGTGCCAGCAGTTTACGTTCCCGCGCCTACGAGCAGTACTTC.

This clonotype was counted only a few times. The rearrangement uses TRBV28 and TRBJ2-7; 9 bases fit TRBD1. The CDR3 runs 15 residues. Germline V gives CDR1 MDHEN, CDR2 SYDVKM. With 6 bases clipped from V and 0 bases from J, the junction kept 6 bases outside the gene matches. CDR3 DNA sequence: TGTGCCAGCAGACAACCGGGACAGGGCTCCTACGAGCAGTACTTC. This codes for CASRQPGQGSYEQYF.

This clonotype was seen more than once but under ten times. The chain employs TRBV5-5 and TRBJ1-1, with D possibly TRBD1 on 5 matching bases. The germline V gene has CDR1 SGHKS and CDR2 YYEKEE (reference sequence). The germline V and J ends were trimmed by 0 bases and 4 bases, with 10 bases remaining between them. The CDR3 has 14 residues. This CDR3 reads CASSLARRGTEAFF. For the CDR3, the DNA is TGTGCCAGCAGCTTGGCCCGGAGGGGCACTGAAGCTTTCTTT.

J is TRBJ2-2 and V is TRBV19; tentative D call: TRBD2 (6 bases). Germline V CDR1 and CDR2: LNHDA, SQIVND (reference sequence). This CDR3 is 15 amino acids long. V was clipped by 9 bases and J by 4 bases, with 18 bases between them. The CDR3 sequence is CASTVWWRGTGELFF. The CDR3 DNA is TGTGCCAGCACTGTGTGGTGGCGGGGCACCGGGGAGCTGTTTTTT.

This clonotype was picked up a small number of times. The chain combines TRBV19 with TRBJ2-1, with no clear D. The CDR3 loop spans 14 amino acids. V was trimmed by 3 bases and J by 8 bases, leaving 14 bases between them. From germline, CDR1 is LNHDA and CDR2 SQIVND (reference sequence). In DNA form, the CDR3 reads TGTGCCAGTAGTATTCCTATCGGCCGGGATGAGCAGTTCTTC. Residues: CASSIPIGRDEQFF.

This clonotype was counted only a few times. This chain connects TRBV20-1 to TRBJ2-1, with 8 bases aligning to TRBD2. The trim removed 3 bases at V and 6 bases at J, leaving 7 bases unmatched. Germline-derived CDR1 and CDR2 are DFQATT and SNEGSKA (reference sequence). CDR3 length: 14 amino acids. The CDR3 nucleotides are TGCAGTGCTAGTGTGGGGACTAGGCTCAATGAGCAGTTCTTC. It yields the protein CSASVGTRLNEQFF.

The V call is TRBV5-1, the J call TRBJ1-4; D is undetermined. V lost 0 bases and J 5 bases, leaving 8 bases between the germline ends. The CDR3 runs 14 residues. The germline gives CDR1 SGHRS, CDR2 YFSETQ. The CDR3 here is CASSLDPQNEKLFF. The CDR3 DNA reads TGCGCCAGCAGCTTGGATCCGCAGAATGAAAAACTGTTTTTT.

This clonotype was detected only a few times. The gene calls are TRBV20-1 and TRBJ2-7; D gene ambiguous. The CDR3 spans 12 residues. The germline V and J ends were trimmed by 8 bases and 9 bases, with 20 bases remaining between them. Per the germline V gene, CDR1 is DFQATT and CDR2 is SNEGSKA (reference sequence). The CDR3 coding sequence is TGCAGTCTAGTCTCCGTCCCCTTCGGGCAGTACTTC. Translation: CSLVSVPFGQYF.

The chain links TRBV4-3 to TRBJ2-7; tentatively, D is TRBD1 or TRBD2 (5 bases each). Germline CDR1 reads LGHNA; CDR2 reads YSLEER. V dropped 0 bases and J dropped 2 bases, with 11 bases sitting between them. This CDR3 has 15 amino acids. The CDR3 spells CASSQEPGPTYEQYF. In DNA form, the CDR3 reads TGCGCCAGCAGCCAAGAACCGGGACCTACCTACGAGCAGTACTTC.

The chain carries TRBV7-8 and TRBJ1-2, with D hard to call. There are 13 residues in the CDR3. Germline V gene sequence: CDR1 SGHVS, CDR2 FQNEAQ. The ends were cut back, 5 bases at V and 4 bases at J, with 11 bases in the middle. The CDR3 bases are TGTGCCAGCAGCAAGGACTCTAGCTATGGCTACACCTTC. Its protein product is CASSKDSSYGYTF.

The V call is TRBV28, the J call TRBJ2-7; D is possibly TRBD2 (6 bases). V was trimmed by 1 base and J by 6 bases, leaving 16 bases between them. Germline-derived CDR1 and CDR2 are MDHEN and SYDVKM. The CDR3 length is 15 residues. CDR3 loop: CASSLFLGMEGEQYF. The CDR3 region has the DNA TGTGCCAGCAGTTTATTTTTAGGTATGGAGGGCGAGCAGTACTTC. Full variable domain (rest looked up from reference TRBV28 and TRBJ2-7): DVKVTQSSRYLVKRTGEKVFLECVQDMDHENMFWYRQDPGLGLRLIYFSYDVKMKEKGDIPEGYSVSREKKERFSLILESASTNQTSMYLCASSLFLGMEGEQYFGPGTRLTVT.

CDR3 amino acids: CASSAGRLAGADEQFF. For the CDR3, the DNA is TGTGCCAGCAGCGCCGGGCGGCTAGCGGGAGCGGATGAGCAGTTCTTC. The chain recombines TRBV11-2 with TRBJ2-1; 10 bases match TRBD2. The CDR3 contains 16 residues. V lost 5 bases, J lost 8 bases, and 12 bases stayed unmatched. Germline V CDR1 and CDR2: SGHAT, FQNNGV. Looking up the rest from reference TRBV11-2 and TRBJ2-1 gives the full variable domain: EAGVAQSPRYKIIEKRQSVAFWCNPISGHATLYWYQQILGQGPKLLIQFQNNGVVDDSQLPKDRFSAERLKGVDSTLKIQPAKLEDSAVYLCASSAGRLAGADEQFFGPGTRLTVL.

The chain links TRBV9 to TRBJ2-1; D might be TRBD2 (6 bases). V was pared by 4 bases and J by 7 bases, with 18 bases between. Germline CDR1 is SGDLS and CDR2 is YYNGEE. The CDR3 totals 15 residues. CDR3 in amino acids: CASSLVRQGGNEQFF. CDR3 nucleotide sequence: TGTGCCAGCAGCCTAGTGAGGCAGGGAGGAAATGAGCAGTTCTTC.

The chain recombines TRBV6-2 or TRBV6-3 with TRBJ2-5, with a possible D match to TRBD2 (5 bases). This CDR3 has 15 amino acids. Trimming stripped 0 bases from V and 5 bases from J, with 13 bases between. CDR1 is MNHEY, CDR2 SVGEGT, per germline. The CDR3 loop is CASSYSTGSGETQYF. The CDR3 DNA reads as TGTGCCAGCAGTTACTCAACGGGGTCCGGGGAGACCCAGTACTTC.

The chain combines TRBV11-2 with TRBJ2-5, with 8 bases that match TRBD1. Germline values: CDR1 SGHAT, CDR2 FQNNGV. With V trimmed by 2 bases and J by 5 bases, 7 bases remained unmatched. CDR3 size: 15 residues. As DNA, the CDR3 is TGTGCCAGCAGCTTAACCCCGACAGGGGAGGAGACCCAGTACTTC. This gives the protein CASSLTPTGEETQYF.

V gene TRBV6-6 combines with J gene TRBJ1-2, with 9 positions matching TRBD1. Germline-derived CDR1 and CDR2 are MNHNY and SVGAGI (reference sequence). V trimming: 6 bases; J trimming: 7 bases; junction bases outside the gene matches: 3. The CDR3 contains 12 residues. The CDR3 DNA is TGTGCCAGCAGGGAGGGACAGGGTGGCTACACCTTC. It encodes CASREGQGGYTF.

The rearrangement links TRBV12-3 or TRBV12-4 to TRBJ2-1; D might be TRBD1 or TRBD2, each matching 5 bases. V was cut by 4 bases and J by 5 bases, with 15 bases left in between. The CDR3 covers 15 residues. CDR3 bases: TGTGCCAGCAGTTCTGGGACGGTCATCAACAATGAGCAGTTCTTC. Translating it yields CASSSGTVINNEQFF.

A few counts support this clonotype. DNA of the CDR3: TGTGCCAGCGGAGCGGGAAGGGCCGGGGAGCTGTTTTTT. Protein product: CASGAGRAGELFF. The V gene is TRBV7-8, the J gene TRBJ2-2; TRBD2 aligns across 7 bases. V gave up 8 bases and J gave up 6 bases; unmatched junction bases: 6. Germline values: CDR1 SGHVS, CDR2 FQNEAQ. This CDR3 contains 13 residues.

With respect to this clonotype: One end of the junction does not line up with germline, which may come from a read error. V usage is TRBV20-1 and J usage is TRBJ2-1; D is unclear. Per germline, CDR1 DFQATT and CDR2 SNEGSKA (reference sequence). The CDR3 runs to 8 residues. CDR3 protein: CSARELLF. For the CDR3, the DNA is TGCAGTGCTAGAGAACTACTCTTC.

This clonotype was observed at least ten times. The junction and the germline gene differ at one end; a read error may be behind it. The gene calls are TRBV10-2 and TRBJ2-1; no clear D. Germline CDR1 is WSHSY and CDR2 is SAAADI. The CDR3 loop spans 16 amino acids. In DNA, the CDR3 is TGCGCCAGCAGTGAGTCCCGTGATCGGTTGATCAATGTGCAGTTCTTC. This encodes CASSESRDRLINVQFF.

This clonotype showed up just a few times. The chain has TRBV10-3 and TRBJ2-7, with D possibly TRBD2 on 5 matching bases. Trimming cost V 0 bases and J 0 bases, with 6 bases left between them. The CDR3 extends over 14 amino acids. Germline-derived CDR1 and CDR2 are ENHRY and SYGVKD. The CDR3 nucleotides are TGTGCCATCAGTGAGTCGAGCGGCTCCTACGAGCAGTACTTC. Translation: CAISESSGSYEQYF.

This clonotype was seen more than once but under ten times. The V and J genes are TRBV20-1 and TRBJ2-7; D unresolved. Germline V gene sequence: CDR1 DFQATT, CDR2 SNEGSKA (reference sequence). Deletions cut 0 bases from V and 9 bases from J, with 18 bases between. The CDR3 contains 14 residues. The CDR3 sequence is CSARDSGNPRWQYF. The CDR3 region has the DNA TGCAGTGCTAGAGATTCTGGCAATCCACGGTGGCAGTACTTC.

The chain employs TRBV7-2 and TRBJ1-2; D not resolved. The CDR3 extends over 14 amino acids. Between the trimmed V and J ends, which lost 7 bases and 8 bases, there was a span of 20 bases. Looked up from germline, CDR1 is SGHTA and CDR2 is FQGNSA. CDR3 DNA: TGTGCCAGCACACTACCTGCGGGGAAGGGAGGCTACACCTTC. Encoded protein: CASTLPAGKGGYTF. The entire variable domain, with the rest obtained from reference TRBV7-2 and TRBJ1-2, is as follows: GAGVSQSPSNKVTEKGKDVELRCDPISGHTALYWYRQSLGQGLEFLIYFQGNSAPDKSGLPSDRFSAERTGGSVSTLTIQRTQQEDSAVYLCASTLPAGKGGYTFGSGTRLTVV.

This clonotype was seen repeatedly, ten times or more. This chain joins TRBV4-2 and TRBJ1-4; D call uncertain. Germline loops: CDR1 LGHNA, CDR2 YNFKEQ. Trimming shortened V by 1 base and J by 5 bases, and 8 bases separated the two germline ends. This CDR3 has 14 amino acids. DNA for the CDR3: TGTGCCAGCAGCCAAGGAGGACTAAATGAAAAACTGTTTTTT. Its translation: CASSQGGLNEKLFF.

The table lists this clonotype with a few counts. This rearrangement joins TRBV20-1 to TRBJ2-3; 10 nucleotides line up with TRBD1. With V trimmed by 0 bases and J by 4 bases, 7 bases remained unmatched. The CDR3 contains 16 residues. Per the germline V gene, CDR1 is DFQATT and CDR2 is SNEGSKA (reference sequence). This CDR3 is CSARDRGTGVSDTQYF. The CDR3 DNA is TGCAGTGCTAGAGACCGCGGGACAGGGGTTTCAGATACGCAGTATTTT.

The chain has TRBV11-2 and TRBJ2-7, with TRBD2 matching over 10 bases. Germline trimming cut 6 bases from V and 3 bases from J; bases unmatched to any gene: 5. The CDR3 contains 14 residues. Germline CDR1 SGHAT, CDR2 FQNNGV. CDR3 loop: CASSGSGGNYEQYF. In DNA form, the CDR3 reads TGTGCCAGCAGTGGTAGCGGGGGGAACTACGAGCAGTACTTC.

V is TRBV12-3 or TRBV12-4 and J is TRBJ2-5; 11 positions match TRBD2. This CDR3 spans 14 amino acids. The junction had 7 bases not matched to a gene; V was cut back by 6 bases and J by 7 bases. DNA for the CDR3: TGTGCCAGCAGGACCGGGACTAGCGGCGCGACCCAGTACTTC. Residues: CASRTGTSGATQYF.

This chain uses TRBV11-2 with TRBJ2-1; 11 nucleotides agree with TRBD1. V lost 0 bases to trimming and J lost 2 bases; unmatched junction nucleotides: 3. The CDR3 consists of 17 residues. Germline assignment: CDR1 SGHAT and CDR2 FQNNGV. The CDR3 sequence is CASSLDRGQGAYNEQFF. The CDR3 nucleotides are TGTGCCAGCAGCTTAGATAGGGGACAGGGGGCCTACAATGAGCAGTTCTTC.

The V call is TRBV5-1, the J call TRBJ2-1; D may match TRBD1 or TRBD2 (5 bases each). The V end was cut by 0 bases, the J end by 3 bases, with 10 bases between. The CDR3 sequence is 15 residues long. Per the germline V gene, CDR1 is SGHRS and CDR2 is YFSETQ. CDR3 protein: CASSLAPGLYNEQFF. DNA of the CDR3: TGCGCCAGCAGCTTGGCCCCGGGGCTCTACAATGAGCAGTTCTTC.

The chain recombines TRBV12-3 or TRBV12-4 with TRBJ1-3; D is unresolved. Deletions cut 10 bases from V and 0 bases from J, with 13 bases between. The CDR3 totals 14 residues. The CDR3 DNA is TGTGCCACCGCGTGGGGATCCTCTGGAAACACCATATATTTT. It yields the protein CATAWGSSGNTIYF.

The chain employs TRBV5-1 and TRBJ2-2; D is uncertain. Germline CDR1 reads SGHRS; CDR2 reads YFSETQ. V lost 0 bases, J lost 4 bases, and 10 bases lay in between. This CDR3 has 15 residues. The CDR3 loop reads CASSLVARSTGELFF. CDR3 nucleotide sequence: TGCGCCAGCAGCTTGGTTGCCAGGAGCACCGGGGAGCTGTTTTTT.

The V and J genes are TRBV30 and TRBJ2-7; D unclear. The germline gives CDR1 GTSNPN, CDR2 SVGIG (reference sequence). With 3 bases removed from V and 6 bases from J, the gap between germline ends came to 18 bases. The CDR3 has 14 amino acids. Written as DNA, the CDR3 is TGTGCCTGGAGCGATGGACGTAGCCCGGGCGAGCAGTACTTC. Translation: CAWSDGRSPGEQYF.